These 6 T cell receptor beta chains came from one sample sequenced in a study of T cell repertoires in cytomegalovirus infection. In TCRdb, the reads were re-called with MiXCR into one record per CDR3 protein. The sample holds about 830,000 distinct CDR3 sequences; about 30% are singletons and the top ten take 9.5% to 15%. No cognate antigen is known for these TCRs. The sequencing here drew on cultured CD8+ T cells from PBMCs, taken from culture after CMV antigen stimulation. These TCRs come from a human donor in good health (CMV status not recorded). Some clones in this sample may be carry-over from other donors' samples.

This clonotype was seen a few times. The V call is TRBV9, the J call TRBJ1-3; the D is unclear. V lost 0 bases to trimming and J lost 4 bases, with 8 bases between them. The CDR3 runs 14 residues. Germline loops: CDR1 SGDLS, CDR2 YYNGEE. This CDR3 is CASSVDIPGNTIYF. The CDR3 DNA reads TGTGCCAGCAGCGTAGACATTCCGGGAAACACCATATATTTT.

The rearrangement links TRBV7-9 to TRBJ1-2, with D perhaps TRBD1 (5 bases). V lost 5 bases and J 5 bases, leaving 15 bases between the germline ends. The CDR3 runs 14 residues. Per germline, CDR1 SEHNR and CDR2 FQNEAQ (reference sequence). The CDR3 nucleotides are TGTGCCAGCAGCCGGGAGGGGCTGAGTTATGGCTACACCTTC. Residues: CASSREGLSYGYTF.

This rearrangement joins TRBV15 to TRBJ1-1; D is uncertain. The V end lost 3 bases, the J end lost 0 bases, and 17 bases lay between the germline ends. This CDR3 is built from 17 residues. The V gene's germline CDR1 is LNHNV and CDR2 YYDKDF (reference sequence). The CDR3 reads CATSSLLTGPLNTEAFF. The CDR3 nucleotides are TGTGCCACCAGCAGTTTACTTACTGGACCGTTGAACACTGAAGCTTTCTTT. Variable domain in full (rest from reference TRBV15 and TRBJ1-1): DAMVIQNPRYQVTQFGKPVTLSCSQTLNHNVMYWYQQKSSQAPKLLFHYYDKDFNNEADTPDNFQSRRPNTSFCFLDIRSPGLGDTAMYLCATSSLLTGPLNTEAFFGQGTRLTVV.

V is TRBV7-2 and J is TRBJ1-2; D is unclear. The V and J ends lost 5 bases and 3 bases respectively, with 10 bases between them. This CDR3 is built from 13 residues. Germline V CDR1 and CDR2: SGHTA, FQGNSA. The CDR3 DNA follows: TGTGCCAGCAGCCCCTATCGTGACTATGGCTACACCTTC. It specifies CASSPYRDYGYTF.

A few counts support this clonotype. This chain links TRBV6-2 or TRBV6-3 with TRBJ2-1; D possibly corresponds to TRBD1 (5 bases). The germline V gene has CDR1 MNHEY and CDR2 SVGEGT. Trimming stripped 2 bases from V and 6 bases from J, with 5 bases between. There are 12 residues in the CDR3. CDR3 amino acids: CASSYQGNEQFF. CDR3 nucleotides: TGTGCCAGCAGTTACCAGGGCAATGAGCAGTTCTTC.

The genes are TRBV29-1 and TRBJ2-5; 9 nucleotides agree with TRBD1. The CDR3 has 15 amino acids. V was pared by 3 bases and J by 5 bases, with 10 bases of the junction left unmatched. CDR1 is SQVTM, CDR2 ANQGSEA, per germline. CDR3 amino acids: CSVERTGEGEETQYF. The CDR3 DNA sequence: TGCAGCGTTGAGCGGACAGGGGAGGGTGAGGAGACCCAGTACTTC. The whole variable domain, filled in from reference TRBV29-1 and TRBJ2-5, reads SAVISQKPSRDICQRGTSLTIQCQVDSQVTMMFWYRQQPGQSLTLIATANQGSEATYESGFVIDKFPISRPNLTFSTLTVSNMSPEDSSIYLCSVERTGEGEETQYFGPGTRLLVL.